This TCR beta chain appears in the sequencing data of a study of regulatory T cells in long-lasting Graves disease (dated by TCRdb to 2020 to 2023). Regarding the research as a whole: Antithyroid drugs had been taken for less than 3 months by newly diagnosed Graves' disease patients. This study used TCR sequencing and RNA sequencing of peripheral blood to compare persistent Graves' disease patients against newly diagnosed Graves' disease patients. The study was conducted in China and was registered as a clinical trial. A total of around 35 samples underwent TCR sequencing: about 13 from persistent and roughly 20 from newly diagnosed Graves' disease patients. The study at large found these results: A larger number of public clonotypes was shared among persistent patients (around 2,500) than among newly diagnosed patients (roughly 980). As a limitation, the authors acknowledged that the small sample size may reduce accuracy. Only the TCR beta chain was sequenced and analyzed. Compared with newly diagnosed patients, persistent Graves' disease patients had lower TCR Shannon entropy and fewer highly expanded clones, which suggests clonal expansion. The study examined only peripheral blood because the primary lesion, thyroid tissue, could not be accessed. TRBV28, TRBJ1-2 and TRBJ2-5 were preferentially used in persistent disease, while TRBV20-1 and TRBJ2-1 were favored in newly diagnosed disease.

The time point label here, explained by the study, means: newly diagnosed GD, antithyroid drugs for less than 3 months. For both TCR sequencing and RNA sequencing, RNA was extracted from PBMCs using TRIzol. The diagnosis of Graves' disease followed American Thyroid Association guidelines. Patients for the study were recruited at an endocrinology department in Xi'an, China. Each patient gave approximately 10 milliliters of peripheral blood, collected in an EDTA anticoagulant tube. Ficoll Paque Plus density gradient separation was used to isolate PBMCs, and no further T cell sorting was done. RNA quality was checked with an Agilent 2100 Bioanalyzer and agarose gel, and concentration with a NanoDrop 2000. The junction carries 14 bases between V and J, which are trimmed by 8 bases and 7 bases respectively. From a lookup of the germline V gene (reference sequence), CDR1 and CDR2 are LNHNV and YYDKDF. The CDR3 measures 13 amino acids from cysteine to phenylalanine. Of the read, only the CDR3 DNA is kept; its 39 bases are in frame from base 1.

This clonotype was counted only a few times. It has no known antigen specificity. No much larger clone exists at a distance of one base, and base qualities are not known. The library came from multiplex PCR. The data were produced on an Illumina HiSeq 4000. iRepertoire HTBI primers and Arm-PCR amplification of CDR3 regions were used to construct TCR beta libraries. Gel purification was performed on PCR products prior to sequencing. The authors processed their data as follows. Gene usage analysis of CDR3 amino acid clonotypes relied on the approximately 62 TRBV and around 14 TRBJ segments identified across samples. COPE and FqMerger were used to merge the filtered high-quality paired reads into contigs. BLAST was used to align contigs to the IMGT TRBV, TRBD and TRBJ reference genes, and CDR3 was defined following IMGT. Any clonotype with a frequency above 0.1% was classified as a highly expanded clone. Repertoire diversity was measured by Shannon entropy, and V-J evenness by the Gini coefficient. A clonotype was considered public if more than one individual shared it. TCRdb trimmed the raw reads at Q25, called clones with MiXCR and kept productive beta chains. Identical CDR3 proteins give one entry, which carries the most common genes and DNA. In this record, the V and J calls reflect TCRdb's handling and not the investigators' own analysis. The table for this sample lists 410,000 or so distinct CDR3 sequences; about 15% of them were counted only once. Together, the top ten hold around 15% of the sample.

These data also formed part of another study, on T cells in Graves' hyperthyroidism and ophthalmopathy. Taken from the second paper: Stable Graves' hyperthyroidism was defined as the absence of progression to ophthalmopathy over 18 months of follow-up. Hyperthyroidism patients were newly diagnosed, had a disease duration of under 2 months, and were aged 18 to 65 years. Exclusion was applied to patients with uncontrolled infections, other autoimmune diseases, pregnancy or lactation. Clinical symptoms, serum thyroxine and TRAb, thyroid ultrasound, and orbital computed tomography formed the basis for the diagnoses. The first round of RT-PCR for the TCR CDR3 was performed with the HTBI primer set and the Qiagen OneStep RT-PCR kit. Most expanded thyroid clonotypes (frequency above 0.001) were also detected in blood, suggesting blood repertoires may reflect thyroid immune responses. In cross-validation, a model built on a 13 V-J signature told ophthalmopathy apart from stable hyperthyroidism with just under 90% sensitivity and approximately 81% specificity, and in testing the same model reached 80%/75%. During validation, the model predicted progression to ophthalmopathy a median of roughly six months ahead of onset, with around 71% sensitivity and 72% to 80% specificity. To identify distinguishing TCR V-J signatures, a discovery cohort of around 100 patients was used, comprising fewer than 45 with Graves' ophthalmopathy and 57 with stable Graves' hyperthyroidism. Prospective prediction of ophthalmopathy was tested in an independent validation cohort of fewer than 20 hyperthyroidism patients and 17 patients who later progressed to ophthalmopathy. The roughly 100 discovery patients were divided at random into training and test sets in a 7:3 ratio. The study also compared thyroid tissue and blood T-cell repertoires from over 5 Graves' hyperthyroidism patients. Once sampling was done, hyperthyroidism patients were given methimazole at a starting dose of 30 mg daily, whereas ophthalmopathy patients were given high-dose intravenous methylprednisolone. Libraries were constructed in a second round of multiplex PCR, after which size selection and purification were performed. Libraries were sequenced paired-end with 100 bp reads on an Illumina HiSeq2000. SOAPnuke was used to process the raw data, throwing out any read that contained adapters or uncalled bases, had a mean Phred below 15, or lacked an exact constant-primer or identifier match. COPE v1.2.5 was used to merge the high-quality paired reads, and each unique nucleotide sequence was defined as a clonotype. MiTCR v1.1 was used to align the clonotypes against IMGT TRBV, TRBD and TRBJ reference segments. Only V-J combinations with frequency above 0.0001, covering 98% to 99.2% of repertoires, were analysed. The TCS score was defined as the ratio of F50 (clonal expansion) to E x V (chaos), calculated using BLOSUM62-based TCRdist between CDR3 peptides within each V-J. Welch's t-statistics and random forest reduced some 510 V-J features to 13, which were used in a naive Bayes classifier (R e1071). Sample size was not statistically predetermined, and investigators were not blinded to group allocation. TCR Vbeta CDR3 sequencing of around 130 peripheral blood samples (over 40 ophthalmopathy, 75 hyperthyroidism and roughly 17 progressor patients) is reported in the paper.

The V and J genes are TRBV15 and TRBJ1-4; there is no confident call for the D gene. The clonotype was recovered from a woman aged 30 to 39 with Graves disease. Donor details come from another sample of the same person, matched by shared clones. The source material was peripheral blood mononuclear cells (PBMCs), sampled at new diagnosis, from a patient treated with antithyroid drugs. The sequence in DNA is TGTGCCACCGCTGGCCGGGTGGGTGAAAAACTGTTTTTT. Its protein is CATAGRVGEKLFF.